One and the same sample provided the 7 T cell receptor beta chains below, sequenced in a study of T cells in Graves' hyperthyroidism and ophthalmopathy. There were TCR beta CDR3 regions amplified from RNA transcripts. Initially, a first-round RT-PCR of the TCR CDR3 employed the HTBI primer set. TCRdb independently ran MiXCR on the multiplex PCR reads; one entry per CDR3 protein. The sample shows some 550,000 distinct CDR3 sequences, around 16% of them seen only once. Sequenced input: blood. The source of these receptors is a woman aged 40-49 years with Graves' ophthalmopathy.

In this sample, this clonotype turned up many times. The chain joins TRBV3-1 to TRBJ2-5, with 7 bases fitting TRBD1. V trimming: 0 bases; J trimming: 5 bases; junction bases outside the gene matches: 6. The CDR3 is 15 amino acids. From germline, CDR1 is LGHDT and CDR2 YNNKEL (reference sequence). The CDR3 region has the DNA TGTGCCAGCAGCCAAGATAGACGCAGGGGGGAGACCCAGTACTTC. It codes for CASSQDRRRGETQYF.

This chain uses TRBV20-1 with TRBJ2-1; D is possibly TRBD1 (5 bases). The CDR3 sequence is 15 residues long. V was trimmed by 5 bases and J by 0 bases, leaving 14 bases between them. Germline CDR1 is DFQATT and CDR2 is SNEGSKA (reference sequence). The CDR3 sequence: CSAEQESRSYNEQFF. Written as DNA, the CDR3 is TGCAGTGCTGAACAGGAGAGCCGCTCCTACAATGAGCAGTTCTTC.

The chain employs TRBV5-5 and TRBJ1-5, with D perhaps matching TRBD1 (5 bases). The germline V and J ends were trimmed by 2 bases and 6 bases, with 15 bases remaining between them. CDR1 is SGHKS, CDR2 YYEKEE, per germline (reference sequence). This CDR3 region has 15 residues. Written as DNA, the CDR3 is TGTGCCAGCAGCTTTACTTCAGGGCTGGGTCAGCCCCAGCATTTT. Translated: CASSFTSGLGQPQHF.

This clonotype was detected only a few times. This rearrangement joins TRBV3-1 to TRBJ2-5; unclear D gene. The ends were cut back, 0 bases at V and 5 bases at J, with 19 bases in the middle. Germline V CDR1 and CDR2: LGHDT, YNNKEL (reference sequence). The CDR3 runs 17 residues. Here the CDR3 reads CASSQDPREAPRETQYF. The CDR3 DNA sequence: TGTGCCAGCAGCCAAGATCCGCGCGAAGCCCCGAGGGAGACCCAGTACTTC.

This clonotype was seen many times. The CDR3 spells CSASGDSEAFF. CDR3 DNA sequence: TGCAGTGCTAGTGGGGACAGTGAAGCTTTCTTT. The rearrangement links TRBV20-1 to TRBJ1-1, with 7 bases aligning to TRBD1. V was clipped by 3 bases and J by 7 bases; unmatched bases: 2. Germline V CDR1 and CDR2: DFQATT, SNEGSKA (reference sequence). This CDR3 is built from 11 residues.

This clonotype was observed at least ten times. V usage is TRBV5-6 and J usage is TRBJ2-1; 9 bases align to TRBD2. V was pared by 0 bases and J by 10 bases, with 11 bases of the junction left unmatched. The CDR3 contains 16 residues. Germline lookup yields CDR1 SGHDT and CDR2 YYEEEE. The DNA for the CDR3 is TGTGCCAGCAGCTTGGTTAGGTTGGTAGCGGGGGTAGAGCAGTTCTTC. Translated, it gives CASSLVRLVAGVEQFF. The full variable domain, rest sourced from reference TRBV5-6 and TRBJ2-1, is DAGVTQSPTHLIKTRGQQVTLRCSPKSGHDTVSWYQQALGQGPQFIFQYYEEEERQRGNFPDRFSGHQFPNYSSELNVNALLLGDSALYLCASSLVRLVAGVEQFFGPGTRLTVL.

This chain connects TRBV20-1 to TRBJ2-3; D is possibly TRBD2 (6 bases). The germline V gene encodes CDR1 DFQATT and CDR2 SNEGSKA (reference sequence). This CDR3 region has 15 residues. Between the trimmed V and J ends, which lost 7 bases and 0 bases, there was a span of 17 bases. The CDR3 DNA sequence: TGCAGTGTTCTGGGCGATGCGGGGAGCACAGATACGCAGTATTTT. Translation gives CSVLGDAGSTDTQYF.